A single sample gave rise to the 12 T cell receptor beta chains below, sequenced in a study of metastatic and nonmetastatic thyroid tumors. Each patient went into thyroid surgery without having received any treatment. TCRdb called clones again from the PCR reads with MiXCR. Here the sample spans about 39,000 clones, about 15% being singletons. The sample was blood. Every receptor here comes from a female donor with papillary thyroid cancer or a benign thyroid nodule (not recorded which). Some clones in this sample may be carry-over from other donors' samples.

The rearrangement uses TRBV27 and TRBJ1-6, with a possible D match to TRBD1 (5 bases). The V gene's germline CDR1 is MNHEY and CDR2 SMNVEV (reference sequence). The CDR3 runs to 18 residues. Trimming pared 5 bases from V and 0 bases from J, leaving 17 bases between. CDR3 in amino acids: CASSHGGGVGSYNSPLHF. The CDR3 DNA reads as TGTGCCAGCAGTCACGGGGGGGGAGTCGGCTCCTATAATTCACCCCTCCACTTT.

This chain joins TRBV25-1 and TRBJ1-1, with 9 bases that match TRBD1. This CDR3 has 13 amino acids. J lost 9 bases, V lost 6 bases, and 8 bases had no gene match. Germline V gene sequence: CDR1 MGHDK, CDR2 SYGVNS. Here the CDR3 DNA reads TGTGCCAGCAGGACAGGGGGTGGAACTCAAGCTTTCTTT. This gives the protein CASRTGGGTQAFF.

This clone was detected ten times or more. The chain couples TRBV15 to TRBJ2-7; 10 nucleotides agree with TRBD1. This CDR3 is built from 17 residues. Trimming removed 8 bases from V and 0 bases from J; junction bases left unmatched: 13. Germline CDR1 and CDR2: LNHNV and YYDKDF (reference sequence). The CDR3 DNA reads TGTGCCACCCGGAGAGGACAGGGGGGGTATAGCTCCTACGAGCAGTACTTC. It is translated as CATRRGQGGYSSYEQYF.

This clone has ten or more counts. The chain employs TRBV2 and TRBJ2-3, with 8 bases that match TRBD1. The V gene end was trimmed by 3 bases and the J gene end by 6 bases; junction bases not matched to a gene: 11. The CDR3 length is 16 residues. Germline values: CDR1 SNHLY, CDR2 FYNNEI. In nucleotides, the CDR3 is TGTGCCAGCAGTGACCCCCGGGACAGGCGTCCCGATACGCAGTATTTT. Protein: CASSDPRDRRPDTQYF.

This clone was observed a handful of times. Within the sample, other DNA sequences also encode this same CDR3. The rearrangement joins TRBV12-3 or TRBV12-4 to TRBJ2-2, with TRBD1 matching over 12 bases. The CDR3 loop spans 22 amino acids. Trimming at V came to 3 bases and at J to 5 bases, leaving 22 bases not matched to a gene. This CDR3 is CASSFRSGQGATIKLATGELFF. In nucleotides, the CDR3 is TGTGCCAGCAGTTTCCGATCGGGACAGGGGGCAACTATCAAACTGGCGACCGGGGAGCTGTTTTTT.

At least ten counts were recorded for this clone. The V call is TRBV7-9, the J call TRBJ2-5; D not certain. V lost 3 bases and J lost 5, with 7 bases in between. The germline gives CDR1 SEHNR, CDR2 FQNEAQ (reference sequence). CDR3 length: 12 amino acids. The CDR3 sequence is CASSFSGETQYF. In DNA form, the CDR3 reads TGTGCCAGCAGCTTCTCTGGGGAGACCCAGTACTTC.

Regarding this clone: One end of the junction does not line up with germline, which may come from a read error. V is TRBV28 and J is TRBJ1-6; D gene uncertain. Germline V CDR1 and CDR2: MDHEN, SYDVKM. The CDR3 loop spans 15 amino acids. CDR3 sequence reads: CAGSTGTHYNSPLHF. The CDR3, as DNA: TGTGCCGGCAGCACCGGTACACATTATAATTCACCCCTCCACTTT.

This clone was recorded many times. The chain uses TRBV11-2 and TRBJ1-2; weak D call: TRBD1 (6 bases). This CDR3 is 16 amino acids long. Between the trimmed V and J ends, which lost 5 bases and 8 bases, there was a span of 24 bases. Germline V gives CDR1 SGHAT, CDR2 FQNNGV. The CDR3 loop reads CASSPDWGRGVRGYTF. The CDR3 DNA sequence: TGTGCCAGCAGCCCCGACTGGGGCAGGGGAGTACGCGGCTACACCTTC.

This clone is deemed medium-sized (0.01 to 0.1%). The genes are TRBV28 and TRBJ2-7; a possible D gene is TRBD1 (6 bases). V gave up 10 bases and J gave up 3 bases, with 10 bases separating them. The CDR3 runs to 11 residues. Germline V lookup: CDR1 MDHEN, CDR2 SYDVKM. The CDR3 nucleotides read TGTGCCACTGGGGGCTACTACGAGCAGTACTTC. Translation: CATGGYYEQYF.

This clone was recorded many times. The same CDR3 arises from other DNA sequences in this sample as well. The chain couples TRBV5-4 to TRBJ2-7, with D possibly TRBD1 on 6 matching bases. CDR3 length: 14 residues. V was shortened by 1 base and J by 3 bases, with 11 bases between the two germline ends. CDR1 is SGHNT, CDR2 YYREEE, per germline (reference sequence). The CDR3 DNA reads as TGTGCCAGCAGCTTGCAGGGGTCCGACTACGAGCAGTACTTC. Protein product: CASSLQGSDYEQYF.

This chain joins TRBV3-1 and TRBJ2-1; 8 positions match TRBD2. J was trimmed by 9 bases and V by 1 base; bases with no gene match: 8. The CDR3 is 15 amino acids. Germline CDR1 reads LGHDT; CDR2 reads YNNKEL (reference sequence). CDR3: CASSQARTSFGEQFF. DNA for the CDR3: TGTGCCAGCAGCCAAGCCCGGACTAGCTTTGGTGAGCAGTTCTTC.

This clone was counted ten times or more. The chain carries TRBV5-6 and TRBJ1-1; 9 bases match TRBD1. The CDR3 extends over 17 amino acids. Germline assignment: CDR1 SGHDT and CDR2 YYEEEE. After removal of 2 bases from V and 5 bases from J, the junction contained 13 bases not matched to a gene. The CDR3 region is CASSFLTGGHITTEAFF. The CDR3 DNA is TGTGCCAGCAGCTTTCTAACAGGGGGCCATATAACGACTGAAGCTTTCTTT.